This TCR beta chain derives from a study of blood T cell repertoires in COVID-19 (TCRdb year 2020). Study-level background: Samples from collaborators originated in the United States, Italy and Spain and spanned both the acute and convalescent phases of COVID-19. The material from the prospective study consisted of cDNA or gDNA derived from T cells, B-cell-depleted T cells, or PBMCs. Deeply sampled blood TCRbeta repertoires from subjects exposed to, actively infected with, or recovered from COVID-19 were included in the dataset. The repertoires were released in a freely available public database intended as a resource for research on the immune response to SARS-CoV-2. The samples were drawn from the first 160 participants of the ongoing ImmuneRACE study and from 950 to 1,500 subjects provided by 6 global collaborators. A de-identified subject ID, COVID-19 status, age in years and sex were almost always included in the sample metadata. HLA class I and class II types, where available, came from metadata supplied by the sample provider rather than from assay-based typing.

Collaborating institutions collected whole blood in K2EDTA tubes following their own protocols. For TCRbeta analysis, collaborators shipped samples as frozen whole blood, isolated PBMCs, or DNA extracted from either of those sample types. Taken from the germline V gene, the CDR1 and CDR2 loops are SGHTA and FQGNSA. After removal of 1 base from V and 11 bases from J, the junction retains 3 bases not matched to a gene. From cysteine to phenylalanine, the CDR3 is 14 amino acids long. Only the CDR3 DNA is retained, 42 bases long and in frame from the first base. On the study overall, not on this receptor specifically: Clinical and demographic metadata were provided uncurated, with the amount varying by source and participant.

The immunoSEQ Assay, a bias-controlled multiplex PCR, was used to amplify TCRbeta CDR3 regions from genomic DNA. Per the original workflow: Nucleated cell counts per sample were estimated from amplification of reference gene primers within the assay. To quantify the absolute abundance of each unique TCRbeta CDR3 rearrangement, sequence reads were collapsed and filtered. Productive Simpson clonality was computed per sample as the square root of Simpson's diversity index over productive rearrangements. TCRdb retrieved this table from immuneACCESS and kept in-frame rearrangements only. Not all clones are present; in checked studies, unresolved V genes account for under half, and no reason is known for the remainder. V and J calls and clone size are as listed in that table; D and trimming were resolved from the DNA. In all, the sample holds 290,000 or so clones, and around 84% of those were seen once. The ten largest clones take up over 1% of the sample.

A note on this clone: Its antigen target is currently unknown. Base qualities are not provided; no much larger clone lies one nucleotide away.

Sequencing was carried out using peripheral blood. The source is an older man with acute or convalescent COVID-19. In this chain, TRBV7-2 is recombined with TRBJ2-5; TRBD2 fits 14 bases in the junction. Read as DNA, the sequence is TGTGCCAGCAGCTTAGGACTAGCGGGGGGGCAACAGTACTTC. This is translated as CASSLGLAGGQQYF.